One sample yielded the 4 T cell receptor beta chains listed below, sequenced in a study of CD8 T cells in Susac syndrome (dated by TCRdb to the late 2010s). Library method: the immunoSEQ multiplex PCR assay. RNA was extracted using the RNeasy kit, and roughly 0.5 to 1 ug of the RNA was reverse transcribed with random hexamers. Using fastp at Q25 and MiXCR, TCRdb reprocessed the public reads and kept productive beta chains. Rows are unified per CDR3 protein, each entry keeping the most common DNA and genes. The sample contains more than 110,000 distinct CDR3 sequences, about 95% of them found a single time. The ten largest clones take up about 0.14% of the sample. Input material: CD4+ T cells from PBMCs. These receptors all come from a human donor with Susac syndrome.

V is TRBV7-8 and J is TRBJ1-1; D call uncertain. Germline CDR1 SGHVS, CDR2 FQNEAQ. This CDR3 contains 14 residues. Trimming took off 1 base at V and 9 bases at J, with 15 bases between the two ends. The CDR3: CASSLDESSAKAFF. The CDR3 nucleotides read TGTGCCAGCAGCTTAGATGAGAGTTCCGCGAAAGCTTTCTTT.

A single count supports this clonotype. The chain carries TRBV5-1 and TRBJ2-2, with D possibly matching TRBD1 (5 bases). The germline V gene encodes CDR1 SGHRS and CDR2 YFSETQ. The CDR3 consists of 15 residues. Trimming cost V 0 bases and J 3 bases, with 9 bases left between them. CDR3 bases: TGCGCCAGCAGCTTGGGGCAGGGCTACACCGGGGAGCTGTTTTTT. Its translation is CASSLGQGYTGELFF.

V and J are TRBV7-3 and TRBJ2-1; 10 bases are a match to TRBD2. The CDR3 runs to 14 residues. V dropped 6 bases and J dropped 8; count of bases not matched to a gene: 7. CDR1 SGHTA and CDR2 FQGTGA come from the germline V gene. The CDR3: CASRSTGTSDEQFF. CDR3 DNA sequence: TGTGCCAGCAGATCTACCGGGACTAGCGATGAGCAGTTCTTC.

V and J are TRBV24-1 and TRBJ1-2, with TRBD1 matching over 7 bases. Germline V gives CDR1 KGHDR, CDR2 SFDVKD. With 5 bases clipped from V and 8 bases from J, the junction kept 7 bases outside the gene matches. This CDR3 comprises 13 residues. CDR3 coding DNA: TGTGCCACCAGTGCCATGACAGGGACCGGCTACACCTTC. The encoded protein is CATSAMTGTGYTF.